Following are 29 T cell receptor beta chains from one sample sequenced in a study of shared clonotypes between healthy human individuals. In the naive CD8 group, cells lacked CD45RO and were positively selected for CCR7, so terminally differentiated effector memory CD45RA+ cells were left out. Profiled with immunoSEQ multiplex PCR; TCRdb holds only in-frame clones, not every one. The repertoire holds about 1,800,000 clones, with about 95% as singletons. The sequencing input was naive CD8+ T cells sorted from blood. Receptors originate from a man in his late teens or twenties in good health.

With respect to this clone: The same CDR3 is also encoded by other DNA sequences in this sample. This rearrangement joins TRBV7-9 to TRBJ2-3; 10 bases map to TRBD2. V trimming: 4 bases; J trimming: 1 base; junction bases outside the gene matches: 2. This CDR3 is 15 amino acids long. Germline CDR1 is SEHNR and CDR2 is FQNEAQ (reference sequence). The CDR3: CASSSGLAGTDTQYF. The DNA for the CDR3 is TGTGCCAGCAGCTCCGGACTAGCGGGCACAGATACGCAGTATTTT.

The J gene is TRBJ2-7, the V gene TRBV5-4; tentative D call: TRBD2 (6 bases). V dropped 0 bases and J dropped 4 bases, with 14 bases sitting between them. The CDR3 is 15 residues long. CDR1 is SGHNT, CDR2 YYREEE, per germline (reference sequence). Here the CDR3 DNA reads TGTGCCAGCAGCTTGGAGCGGGCAGGCTATTACGAGCAGTACTTC. As protein: CASSLERAGYYEQYF.

The CDR3 reads CASSQGGENNEQFF. CDR3 sequence (DNA): TGTGCCAGCAGTCAAGGGGGGGAGAACAATGAGCAGTTCTTC. The J gene is TRBJ2-1, the V gene TRBV6-5; D possibly corresponds to TRBD2 (7 bases). Trimming took 5 bases from V and 5 from J, leaving 13 bases between them. CDR3 length: 14 residues. Germline values: CDR1 MNHEY, CDR2 SVGAGI.

The CDR3 region is CASSRDRAYYGYTF. The CDR3 region has the DNA TGTGCCAGCAGCCGCGACAGGGCTTACTATGGCTACACCTTC. The J gene is TRBJ1-2, the V gene TRBV28; TRBD1 matches at 7 bases. Germline trimming cut 6 bases from V and 3 bases from J; bases unmatched to any gene: 7. Germline CDR1 reads MDHEN; CDR2 reads SYDVKM. CDR3 length: 14 residues.

Concerning this clone itself: In the same sample, other DNA sequences code for this CDR3. V is TRBV28 and J is TRBJ2-1; D gene unclear. V was pared by 6 bases and J by 8 bases, with 5 bases between. The germline V gene has CDR1 MDHEN and CDR2 SYDVKM. CDR3 size: 10 residues. CDR3 nucleotides: TGTGCCAGCAGCCTTCATGAGCAGTTCTTC. Protein product: CASSLHEQFF.

The chain carries TRBV19 and TRBJ1-1; 8 nucleotides line up with TRBD1. This CDR3 has 15 amino acids. CDR1 is LNHDA, CDR2 SQIVND, per germline (reference sequence). The V and J ends lost 6 bases and 3 bases, in that order; junction bases with no gene match: 9. Here the CDR3 DNA reads TGTGCCAGTAGGCCTTCAGGGGGCAAGTACACTGAAGCTTTCTTT. Translation gives CASRPSGGKYTEAFF.

This chain uses TRBV29-1 with TRBJ2-4, with 11 bases aligning to TRBD1. The V and J ends lost 2 bases and 2 bases, in that order; junction bases with no gene match: 11. In germline, CDR1 is SQVTM, CDR2 ANQGSEA. The CDR3 spans 18 residues. The CDR3 is CSVEWTGGERWSKNIQYF. The CDR3, as DNA: TGCAGCGTTGAATGGACAGGGGGCGAGCGGTGGTCCAAAAACATTCAGTACTTC.

This rearrangement joins TRBV5-1 to TRBJ2-4; 7 nucleotides line up with TRBD2. This CDR3 has 20 amino acids. Per germline, CDR1 SGHRS and CDR2 YFSETQ. Trimming removed 4 bases from V and 1 base from J; junction bases left unmatched: 20. The DNA for the CDR3 is TGCGCCAGCAGCAACTTGACTAGCTTTCGGACTGAACTGGCCAAAAACATTCAGTACTTC. Amino acids: CASSNLTSFRTELAKNIQYF.

The genes are TRBV7-9 and TRBJ2-7; 10 nucleotides align to TRBD1. V was clipped by 5 bases and J by 5 bases; unmatched bases: 9. This CDR3 spans 15 amino acids. Looked up from germline, CDR1 is SEHNR and CDR2 is FQNEAQ (reference sequence). The DNA of the CDR3 is TGTGCCAGCAGCGGGACAGAGGGACAGGGGAACGAGCAGTACTTC. Translating gives CASSGTEGQGNEQYF.

The V call is TRBV6-6, the J call TRBJ2-7; 7 nucleotides match TRBD1. CDR1 MNHNY and CDR2 SVGAGI come from the germline V gene (reference sequence). The CDR3 sequence is 13 residues long. The ends lost 6 bases at V and 3 bases at J; junction bases unmatched: 5. For the CDR3, the DNA is TGTGCCAGCAGCGAGGGGGACAGCTACGAGCAGTACTTC. As protein: CASSEGDSYEQYF.

The chain is built from TRBV10-1 and TRBJ2-7; possibly TRBD2 for D (6 bases). Germline V gene data show CDR1 as WNHNN and CDR2 as SYGVQD (reference sequence). Between the trimmed V and J ends, which lost 3 bases and 3 bases, there was a span of 9 bases. This CDR3 is 13 amino acids long. The CDR3 sequence is CASSDTEGYEQYF. In DNA form, the CDR3 reads TGCGCCAGCAGTGACACGGAGGGCTACGAGCAGTACTTC.

This clone has more than one count but fewer than ten. V is TRBV5-1 and J is TRBJ1-2; 7 bases fit TRBD1. The CDR3 has 14 amino acids. Losses at the gene ends were 2 bases for V and 2 bases for J; bases not matched to a gene: 3. Germline V gene data show CDR1 as SGHRS and CDR2 as YFSETQ. CDR3 sequence (DNA): TGCGCCAGCAGCTTCCGACAGGGCAACTATGGCTACACCTTC. Protein sequence: CASSFRQGNYGYTF.

The chain employs TRBV11-2 and TRBJ2-3; no clear D. The CDR3 is 15 amino acids. Trimming pared 1 base from V and 0 bases from J, leaving 8 bases between. From germline, CDR1 is SGHAT and CDR2 FQNNGV. DNA of the CDR3: TGTGCCAGCAGCTTAGGGGGTCAGAGCACAGATACGCAGTATTTT. This sequence encodes CASSLGGQSTDTQYF.

V gene TRBV7-2 combines with J gene TRBJ2-7; D is possibly TRBD2 (7 bases). This CDR3 region has 16 residues. CDR1 is SGHTA, CDR2 FQGNSA, per germline. V shed 4 bases and J shed 0 bases, with 16 bases lying between them. This CDR3 is CASSSLRGRSSYEQYF. The CDR3 DNA follows: TGTGCCAGCAGCTCGCTGCGGGGGCGTAGCTCCTACGAGCAGTACTTC.

The chain couples TRBV27 to TRBJ2-7; 10 bases align to TRBD2. The CDR3 has 13 residues. J was trimmed by 1 base and V by 7 bases; bases with no gene match: 1. The germline V gene has CDR1 MNHEY and CDR2 SMNVEV (reference sequence). DNA for the CDR3: TGTGCCAGCAAACTAGCGGGGTCCTACGAGCAGTACTTC. Amino acid sequence: CASKLAGSYEQYF.

Details on this clone: In the same sample, other DNA sequences code for this CDR3. This rearrangement joins TRBV6-1 to TRBJ2-7, with D perhaps given as TRBD1 or TRBD2 (5 bases each). The CDR3 spans 12 residues. Germline CDR1 reads MNHNS; CDR2 reads SASEGT. Trimming removed 6 bases at V and 3 bases at J, with 9 bases between. CDR3 nucleotides: TGTGCCAGCAGCTCAGGGAGCTACGAGCAGTACTTC. Translating it yields CASSSGSYEQYF.

This clone was seen more than once but under ten times. The sample has other DNA sequences that encode this CDR3 too. The chain links TRBV9 to TRBJ1-1, with unresolved D. Germline CDR1 and CDR2: SGDLS and YYNGEE. The CDR3 extends over 13 amino acids. V lost 0 bases and J lost 4, with 7 bases in between. The DNA of the CDR3 is TGTGCCAGCAGCGTAGGGGGAAGCACTGAAGCTTTCTTT. It encodes CASSVGGSTEAFF.

The gene calls are TRBV12-5 and TRBJ1-1; D uncertain. Germline CDR1 LGHNT, CDR2 FRNRAP. The V end was cut by 3 bases, the J end by 3 bases, with 8 bases between. The length of the CDR3 is 13 residues. CDR3 DNA: TGTGCTAGTGGTTTTGGGCAATACACTGAAGCTTTCTTT. Encoded protein: CASGFGQYTEAFF. Filled out from reference TRBV12-5 and TRBJ1-1, the complete variable domain reads DARVTQTPRHKVTEMGQEVTMRCQPILGHNTVFWYRQTMMQGLELLAYFRNRAPLDDSGMPKDRFSAEMPDATLATLKIQPSEPRDSAVYFCASGFGQYTEAFFGQGTRLTVV.

This chain joins TRBV6-5 and TRBJ2-5; D is unresolved. V gave up 6 bases and J gave up 3 bases, with 8 bases separating them. Germline CDR1 is MNHEY and CDR2 is SVGAGI. The CDR3 is 12 residues long. The CDR3 nucleotides are TGTGCCAGCAGCCCTACTGAAGAGACCCAGTACTTC. Its translation is CASSPTEETQYF.

The chain recombines TRBV9 with TRBJ2-7; 9 positions agree with TRBD1. The ends lost 0 bases at V and 4 bases at J; junction bases unmatched: 5. Per germline, CDR1 SGDLS and CDR2 YYNGEE. This CDR3 is built from 15 residues. CDR3 residues: CASSVGGTGMYEQYF. The DNA of the CDR3 is TGTGCCAGCAGCGTAGGCGGGACAGGGATGTACGAGCAGTACTTC. The entire variable domain, with the rest obtained from reference TRBV9 and TRBJ2-7, is as follows: DSGVTQTPKHLITATGQRVTLRCSPRSGDLSVYWYQQSLDQGLQFLIQYYNGEERAKGNILERFSAQQFPDLHSELNLSSLELGDSALYFCASSVGGTGMYEQYFGPGTRLTVT.

The chain joins TRBV4-3 to TRBJ2-2; a possible D gene is TRBD1 (6 bases). V was shortened by 4 bases and J by 6 bases, with 12 bases between the two germline ends. The V gene's germline CDR1 is LGHNA and CDR2 YSLEER. This CDR3 spans 14 amino acids. The CDR3 nucleotides read TGCGCCAGCAGCCCCTATAGGGGGTCCGGGGAGCTGTTTTTT. It specifies CASSPYRGSGELFF.

This chain joins TRBV14 and TRBJ2-1; a weak D match, TRBD2 (6 bases). The CDR3 is 17 residues long. Trimming left V 3 bases short and J 4 bases short, with 19 bases between. Germline loops: CDR1 SGHDN, CDR2 FVKESK. The CDR3 reads CASSHRDPSEYYNEQFF. In DNA form, the CDR3 reads TGTGCCAGCAGCCACCGAGACCCTAGCGAATATTACAATGAGCAGTTCTTC.

V and J are TRBV4-3 and TRBJ2-4; 7 bases line up with TRBD2. The CDR3 is 14 residues long. V lost 4 bases and J lost 4; bases outside the gene matches: 4. CDR1 and CDR2 from the germline V gene are LGHNA and YSLEER. CDR3: CASSPLGGKNIQYF. DNA for the CDR3: TGCGCCAGCAGCCCCCTGGGGGGGAAAAACATTCAGTACTTC.

The chain recombines TRBV4-3 with TRBJ2-7, with 9 bases lining up with TRBD2. Per the germline V gene, CDR1 is LGHNA and CDR2 is YSLEER. The CDR3 contains 16 residues. The J segment lost 3 bases and the V segment lost 2 bases, leaving 8 bases of the junction unmatched. The CDR3 region has the DNA TGCGCCAGCAGCCAATCTCGGGGACTAGCCGGCTACGAGCAGTACTTC. Translating it yields CASSQSRGLAGYEQYF.

J is TRBJ1-1 and V is TRBV11-2; 8 nucleotides match TRBD1. CDR3 size: 19 residues. Germline V gene data show CDR1 as SGHAT and CDR2 as FQNNGV. J gave up 0 bases and V 4 bases, and 16 bases lay outside the gene matches. This CDR3 is CASSYQLQGEKPLNTEAFF. The DNA for the CDR3 is TGTGCCAGCAGCTACCAGTTACAGGGGGAGAAACCTTTGAACACTGAAGCTTTCTTT.

Points on this clone: The same CDR3 also results from other DNA sequences found in this sample. The chain recombines TRBV7-8 with TRBJ2-7, with D possibly matching TRBD2 (6 bases). This CDR3 spans 14 amino acids. The V gene lost 1 base and the J gene lost 2 bases, with 9 bases spanning the gap. Germline CDR1 is SGHVS and CDR2 is FQNEAQ. The CDR3 loop is CASSLVGGTYEQYF. CDR3 nucleotide sequence: TGTGCCAGCAGCTTAGTGGGGGGTACCTACGAGCAGTACTTC.

The chain combines TRBV5-4 with TRBJ2-7; 8 positions agree with TRBD1. The junction had 7 bases not matched to a gene; V was cut back by 2 bases and J by 3 bases. The length of the CDR3 is 15 residues. Germline CDR1 SGHNT, CDR2 YYREEE (reference sequence). The CDR3 protein is CASSFAGTGIYEQYF. CDR3 sequence (DNA): TGTGCCAGCAGCTTCGCCGGGACAGGTATCTACGAGCAGTACTTC.

The chain recombines TRBV9 with TRBJ2-5; a weak D match, TRBD1 (6 bases). The germline V and J ends were trimmed by 4 bases and 4 bases, with 11 bases remaining between them. Germline CDR1 and CDR2: SGDLS and YYNGEE. The CDR3 is 13 residues long. CDR3 loop: CASSRGQLETQYF. The CDR3 DNA sequence: TGTGCCAGCAGCCGAGGACAGTTAGAGACCCAGTACTTC.

This clone occurred once. This rearrangement joins TRBV13 to TRBJ2-7; D is tentatively TRBD1 or TRBD2 (7 bases each). Between the trimmed V and J ends, which lost 5 bases and 9 bases, there was a span of 17 bases. The CDR3 is 13 amino acids. Germline V lookup: CDR1 PRHDT, CDR2 FYEKMQ (reference sequence). DNA for the CDR3: TGTGCCAGCAGCGCCCAGAGCGGGACAGCGCAGTACTTC. Translation: CASSAQSGTAQYF.